The rows below give T cell receptor beta chains drawn from one sample of a study of blood T cells in healthy people across ages. MiXCR, applied by TCRdb to the 5' RACE reads, yields one record per CDR3 protein. The sample holds 1,500,000 or so distinct CDR3 sequences, around 59% seen once. Input material: blood. All receptors come from a man aged 18 to 29 in good health. Each CDR3 is given with its conserved first and last residue. D genes are given only for firm matches. Only part of the rows carry a size: once, few, many, or a class if the clone is expanded.

TRBD1	-	TRBV27	TRBJ2-1	TGTGCCAGCAGTTTACGGGGACAGGGTTACTCTGAGCAGTTCTTC	CASSLRGQGYSEQFF
TRBD1	-	TRBV4-2	TRBJ2-7	TGTGCCAGCAGCCAAAATCTTGCACAGGGGTTCTACGAGCAGTACTTC	CASSQNLAQGFYEQYF
TRBD2	few	TRBV6-6	TRBJ2-1	TGTGCCAGCAGTTACTCCGTACTAGCGGGGGACAATGAGCAGTTCTTC	CASSYSVLAGDNEQFF
-	once	TRBV27	TRBJ2-7	TGTGCCAGCAGTTTGGATCCACACTCCTACGAGCAGTACTTC	CASSLDPHSYEQYF
TRBD1	-	TRBV4-1	TRBJ1-4	TGCGCCAGCAGCCAATGGGGGGCGGGACAGATTAATGAAAAACTGTTTTTT	CASSQWGAGQINEKLFF
TRBD2	-	TRBV20-1	TRBJ2-7	TGCAGTGCTAGAGGTCTGCGGGAGGGCCACCACGAGCAGTACTTC	CSARGLREGHHEQYF
-	-	TRBV7-2	TRBJ1-2	TGTGCCAGCAGCTATAGGTGGCGGGTACGGAAGAACTATGGCTACACCTTC	CASSYRWRVRKNYGYTF
-	-	TRBV6-1	TRBJ2-5	TGTGCCAGCAGTGATGGGGCAGGAAGACAAGAGACCCAGTACTTC	CASSDGAGRQETQYF
-	-	TRBV4-1	TRBJ2-3	TGCGCCAGCAGCCAAGCGCAGCCTAGCGCAGATACGCAGTATTTT	CASSQAQPSADTQYF
-	-	TRBV10-2	TRBJ1-2	TGCGCCAGCAGTCCCCAGGCAGGAAATGGCTACACCTTC	CASSPQAGNGYTF
-	-	TRBV30	TRBJ2-4	TGTGCCTGGAGTGTGGGAGCCAAAAACATTCAGTACTTC	CAWSVGAKNIQYF
-	-	TRBV29-1	TRBJ1-1	TGCAGCGTGGGGGACGGAAAAGCTTTCTTT	CSVGDGKAFF
TRBD2	-	TRBV14	TRBJ2-1	TGTGCCAGCAGCCCGGGACTAGCTAGGGTCAACGATGAGCAGTTCTTC	CASSPGLARVNDEQFF
TRBD1	-	TRBV4-3	TRBJ2-5	TGCGCCAGCAGCTACACGCGAGGGGGCGTGGAGACCCAGTACTTC	CASSYTRGGVETQYF
TRBD1	-	TRBV2	TRBJ2-2	TGTGCCGGGGGACAGGGGAACACCGGGGAGCTGTTTTTT	CAGGQGNTGELFF
-	-	TRBV9	TRBJ2-7	TGTGCCAGCAGCCCCCGGGTAAACTCCTACGAGCAGTACTTC	CASSPRVNSYEQYF
TRBD1	-	TRBV7-9	TRBJ1-2	TGTGCCAGCAGCACCACCCCAGGGGGGGCTCACTATGGCTACACCTTC	CASSTTPGGAHYGYTF
-	-	TRBV9	TRBJ2-7	TGTGCCAGCAGCGCTCAAGACGACACGAGCTCCTACGAGCAGTACTTC	CASSAQDDTSSYEQYF
-	once	TRBV25-1	TRBJ2-7	TGTGCCAGCAGTGAACCGGCTAGCGCCAGCCCGTACTTC	CASSEPASASPYF
TRBD1	-	TRBV6-1	TRBJ1-1	TGTGCCAGCAGCGACAGGGGGCCTGGAACTGAAGCTTTCTTT	CASSDRGPGTEAFF
-	few	TRBV10-3	TRBJ2-7	TGTGCCATCAGCCTCGGGACGGTTACCTACGAGCAGTACTTC	CAISLGTVTYEQYF
TRBD2	-	TRBV7-9	TRBJ2-1	TGTGCCAGCAGCCAAATATCTCCGCGGGAGGGCCTCTACAATGAGCAGTTCTTC	CASSQISPREGLYNEQFF
TRBD2	-	TRBV24-1	TRBJ2-3	TGTGCCACCAGTGCGGGAGGAGGATCGGATACGCAGTATTTT	CATSAGGGSDTQYF
-	-	TRBV4-3	TRBJ1-2	TGCGCCAGCAGCCAAATCGGTCTGAACGGATATGGCTACACCTTC	CASSQIGLNGYGYTF
TRBD1	-	TRBV5-1	TRBJ2-3	TGCGCCAGCAGCTTGGAAGGGACAGGGGCCACAGATACGCAGTATTTT	CASSLEGTGATDTQYF
TRBD1	few	TRBV4-1	TRBJ1-2	TGCGCCAGCAGCCAAGAAATTGCGGGACAGAACTATGGCTACACCTTC	CASSQEIAGQNYGYTF
-	-	TRBV7-9	TRBJ2-3	TGTGCCAGCAGCTCCCAAGGGGATATAACGCAGTATTTT	CASSSQGDITQYF
TRBD2	few	TRBV5-1	TRBJ2-3	TGCGCCAGCAGCTTGGTAGCAGCGGGAGAGGCAGATACGCAGTATTTT	CASSLVAAGEADTQYF
-	-	TRBV20-1	TRBJ2-7	TGCAGTGCAATAGGAGAACCCTCCTACGAGCAGTACTTC	CSAIGEPSYEQYF
TRBD2	-	TRBV7-2	TRBJ2-3	TGTGCCAGCACCAATGGAGCGGGAGCCCCCACAGATACGCAGTATTTT	CASTNGAGAPTDTQYF
TRBD1	-	TRBV7-2	TRBJ2-7	TGTGCCAGCAGCAAGACAGGGGCCACCTACGAGCAGTACTTC	CASSKTGATYEQYF
-	-	TRBV29-1	TRBJ2-6	TGCAGCGTAACCCCGGACCTGGAGGGGGCCAACGTCCTGACTTTC	CSVTPDLEGANVLTF
-	-	TRBV7-6	TRBJ2-7	TGTGCCAGCAGCCCCGCCTTAGGCCCAGGGGCCAACGAGCAGTACTTC	CASSPALGPGANEQYF
-	-	TRBV6-5	TRBJ1-1	TGTGCCAGCAGATCCACCGCGTTGGCTGAAGCTTTCTTT	CASRSTALAEAFF